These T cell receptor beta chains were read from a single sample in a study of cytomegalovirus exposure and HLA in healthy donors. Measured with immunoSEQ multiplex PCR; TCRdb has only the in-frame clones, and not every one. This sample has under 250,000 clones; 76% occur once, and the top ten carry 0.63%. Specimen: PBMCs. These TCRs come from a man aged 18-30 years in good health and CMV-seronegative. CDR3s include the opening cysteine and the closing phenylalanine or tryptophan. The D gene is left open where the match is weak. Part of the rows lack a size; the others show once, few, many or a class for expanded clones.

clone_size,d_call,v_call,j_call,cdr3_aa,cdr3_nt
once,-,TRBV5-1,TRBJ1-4,CASSLVPGNEKLFF,TGCGCCAGCAGCTTGGTCCCAGGGAATGAAAAACTGTTTTTT
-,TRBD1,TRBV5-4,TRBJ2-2,CASSLVNRGTGELFF,TGTGCCAGCAGCTTGGTGAACAGGGGAACCGGGGAGCTGTTTTTT
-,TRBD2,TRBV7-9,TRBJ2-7,CASNRPGGSEQYF,TGTGCCAGCAACCGACCGGGGGGGTCCGAGCAGTACTTC
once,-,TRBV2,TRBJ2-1,CASRAGTYNEQFF,TGTGCCAGCAGAGCCGGGACCTACAATGAGCAGTTCTTC
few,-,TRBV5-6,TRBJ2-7,CASWAGANSYEQYF,TGTGCCAGCTGGGCGGGGGCCAACTCCTACGAGCAGTACTTC
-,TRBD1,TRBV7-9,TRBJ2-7,CASSPVGGGYLF,TGTGCCAGCAGCCCCGTAGGGGGCGGTTACCTTTTC
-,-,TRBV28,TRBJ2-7,CASSFPTGLKGIYEQYF,TGTGCCAGCAGTTTTCCGACAGGCTTAAAGGGGATCTACGAGCAGTACTTC
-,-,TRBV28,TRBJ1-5,CASIDSGPSQPQHF,TGTGCCAGCATAGACAGTGGTCCTTCCCAGCCCCAGCATTTT
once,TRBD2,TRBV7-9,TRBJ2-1,CASSQGLAGGDNEQFF,TGTGCCAGCAGCCAAGGACTAGCGGGGGGAGACAATGAGCAGTTCTTC
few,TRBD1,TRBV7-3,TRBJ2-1,CASSPKTGAGYNEQFF,TGTGCCAGCAGTCCTAAGACAGGGGCGGGTTACAATGAGCAGTTCTTC
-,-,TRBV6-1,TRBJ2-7,CASSEVSLPTGEQYF,TGTGCCAGCAGTGAGGTCTCGCTCCCGACGGGAGAGCAGTACTTC
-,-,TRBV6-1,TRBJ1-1,CASRSGADFEAFF,TGTGCCAGCAGGAGCGGAGCAGATTTTGAAGCTTTCTTT
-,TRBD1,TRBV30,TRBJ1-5,CAWSQGALINQPQHF,TGTGCCTGGAGTCAGGGGGCACTAATTAATCAGCCCCAGCATTTT
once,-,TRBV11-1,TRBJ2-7,CASSLGTADLSYEQYF,TGTGCCAGCAGCTTAGGTACAGCTGACCTCTCCTACGAGCAGTACTTC
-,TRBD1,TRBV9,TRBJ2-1,CASSLRQGAADEQFF,TGTGCCAGCAGCCTTCGACAGGGGGCAGCCGATGAGCAGTTCTTC
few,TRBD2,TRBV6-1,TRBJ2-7,CASSEVGGLAGYEQYF,TGTGCCAGCAGTGAAGTTGGAGGACTAGCGGGATACGAGCAGTACTTC
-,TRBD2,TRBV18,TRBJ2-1,CASSPSFRTSGPNEQFF,TGTGCCAGCTCACCATCGTTTCGGACTAGCGGGCCCAATGAGCAGTTCTTC
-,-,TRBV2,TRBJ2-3,CASSLGRDFRTDTQYF,TGTGCCAGCAGCCTCGGCCGGGACTTCCGCACAGATACGCAGTATTTT
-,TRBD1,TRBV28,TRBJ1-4,CASSAQGASNEKLFF,TGTGCCAGCAGTGCACAGGGGGCGTCTAATGAAAAACTGTTTTTT
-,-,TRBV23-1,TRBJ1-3,CASSQSRGYGNTIYF,TGCGCCAGCAGTCAATCGCGGGGTTACGGAAACACCATATATTTT
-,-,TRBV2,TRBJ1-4,CASTGGGSNEKLFF,TGTGCCAGCACCGGGGGGGGTAGCAATGAAAAACTGTTTTTT
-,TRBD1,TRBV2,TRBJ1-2,CASSVGTGAYGYTF,TGTGCCAGCAGTGTCGGGACAGGAGCCTATGGCTACACCTTC
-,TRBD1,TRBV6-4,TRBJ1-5,CASSPGGTGDRPQHF,TGTGCCAGCAGCCCCGGGGGGACAGGGGATCGGCCCCAGCATTTT
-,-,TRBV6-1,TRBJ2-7,CASSPPGRVIDEQYF,TGTGCCAGCAGTCCACCCGGCAGGGTTATCGACGAGCAGTACTTC
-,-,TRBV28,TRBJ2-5,CASSPRTLGTQYF,TGTGCCAGCAGTCCCCGGACTCTGGGGACCCAGTACTTC
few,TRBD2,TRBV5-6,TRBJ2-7,CASSLRREGSEQYF,TGTGCCAGCAGCTTGCGGCGGGAGGGTTCCGAGCAGTACTTC
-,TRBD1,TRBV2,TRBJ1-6,CASSAAGQGGSPLHF,TGTGCCAGCAGTGCAGCGGGACAGGGGGGATCACCCCTCCACTTT
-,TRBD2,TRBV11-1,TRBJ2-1,CASSLSPGTSNNEQFF,TGTGCCAGCAGCCTCAGTCCCGGGACTAGTAACAATGAGCAGTTCTTC
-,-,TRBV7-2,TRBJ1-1,CASSFRNPSAVAFF,TGTGCCAGCAGCTTCCGAAATCCCTCGGCGGTGGCTTTCTTT
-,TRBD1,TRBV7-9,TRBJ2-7,CASSFGTGFPYEQYF,TGTGCCAGCAGCTTCGGGACAGGGTTTCCCTACGAGCAGTACTTC
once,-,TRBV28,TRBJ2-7,CASSWRNRIGEQYF,TGTGCCAGCAGTTGGCGAAACAGAATCGGCGAGCAGTACTTC
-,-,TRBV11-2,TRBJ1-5,CASSLARGYPQHF,TGTGCCAGCAGCTTAGCTAGGGGCTATCCCCAGCATTTT
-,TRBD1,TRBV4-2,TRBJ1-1,CASSQEQGWVSTEAFF,TGTGCCAGCAGCCAAGAACAGGGGTGGGTTTCGACTGAAGCTTTCTTT
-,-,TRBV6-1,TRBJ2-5,CASSVAWRETQYF,TGTGCCAGCAGTGTGGCCTGGCGGGAGACCCAGTACTTC
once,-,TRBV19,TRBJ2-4,CASSITAVENIQYF,TGTGCCAGTAGTATAACCGCCGTAGAAAACATTCAGTACTTC
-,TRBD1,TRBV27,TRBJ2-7,CASSLTGDSYEQYF,TGTGCCAGCAGTCTCACAGGGGACAGCTACGAGCAGTACTTC
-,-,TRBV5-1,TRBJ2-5,CASGSGQETQYF,TGCGCCAGCGGGAGCGGCCAAGAGACCCAGTACTTC
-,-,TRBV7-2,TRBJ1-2,CASSSNQATGGYTF,TGTGCCAGCAGCAGCAACCAGGCCACCGGCGGCTACACCTTC
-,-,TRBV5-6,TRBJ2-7,CASSLRGSYEQYF,TGTGCCAGCAGCTTGCGAGGGTCCTACGAGCAGTACTTC
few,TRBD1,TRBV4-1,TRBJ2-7,CASSQAGTGIRKVGEQYF,TGCGCCAGCAGCCAAGCGGGGACAGGGATTAGAAAAGTAGGCGAGCAGTACTTC
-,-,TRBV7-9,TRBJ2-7,CASSWATGLEQYF,TGTGCCAGCAGCTGGGCAACAGGGCTCGAGCAGTACTTC
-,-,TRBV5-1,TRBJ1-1,CASKRTGNTEAFF,TGCGCCTCGAAAAGGACGGGAAACACTGAAGCTTTCTTT
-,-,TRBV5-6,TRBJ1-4,CASSLFSPPGKLFF,TGTGCCAGCAGCTTGTTTTCTCCCCCGGGAAAACTGTTTTTT
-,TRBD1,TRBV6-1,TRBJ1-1,CASSAPGTGGLSSAFF,TGTGCCAGCAGTGCACCTGGGACAGGGGGCCTTTCATCGGCTTTCTTT
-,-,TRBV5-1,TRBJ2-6,CASSLAGLSSGANVLTF,TGCGCCAGCAGCTTGGCCGGACTTTCCTCTGGGGCCAACGTCCTGACTTTC
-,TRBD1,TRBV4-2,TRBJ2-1,CASSRRGLVGSYNEQFF,TGTGCCAGCAGCCGAAGGGGGCTGGTGGGCTCCTACAATGAGCAGTTCTTC
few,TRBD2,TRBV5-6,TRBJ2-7,CASSIGASGGHYEQYF,TGTGCCAGCAGCATCGGGGCTAGCGGGGGTCACTACGAGCAGTACTTC
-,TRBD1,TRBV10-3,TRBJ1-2,CAISEQGAGYGYTF,TGTGCCATCAGTGAGCAGGGGGCTGGCTATGGCTACACCTTC
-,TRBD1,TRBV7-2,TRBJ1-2,CASSARTGTHYGYTF,TGTGCCAGCAGCGCCCGGACAGGGACTCACTATGGCTACACCTTC
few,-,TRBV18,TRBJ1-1,CASSPSLNTEAFF,TGTGCCAGCTCACCAAGCCTGAACACTGAAGCTTTCTTT
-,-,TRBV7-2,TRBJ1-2,CAIINAGGTAGYGYTF,TGTGCCATAATTAATGCGGGGGGGACCGCCGGATATGGCTACACCTTC
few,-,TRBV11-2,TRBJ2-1,CASSLGGSLQFF,TGTGCCAGCAGCTTAGGAGGGAGCTTGCAGTTCTTC
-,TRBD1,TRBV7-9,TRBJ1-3,CASSRTPGTANSGNTIYF,TGTGCCAGCAGCCGCACACCCGGGACAGCGAACTCTGGAAACACCATATATTTT
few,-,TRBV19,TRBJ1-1,CASSHGGTNTEAFF,TGTGCCAGTAGTCACGGGGGTACGAACACTGAAGCTTTCTTT
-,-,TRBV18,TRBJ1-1,CASSPPQGKPEAFF,TGTGCCAGCTCACCTCCGCAGGGGAAGCCTGAAGCTTTCTTT